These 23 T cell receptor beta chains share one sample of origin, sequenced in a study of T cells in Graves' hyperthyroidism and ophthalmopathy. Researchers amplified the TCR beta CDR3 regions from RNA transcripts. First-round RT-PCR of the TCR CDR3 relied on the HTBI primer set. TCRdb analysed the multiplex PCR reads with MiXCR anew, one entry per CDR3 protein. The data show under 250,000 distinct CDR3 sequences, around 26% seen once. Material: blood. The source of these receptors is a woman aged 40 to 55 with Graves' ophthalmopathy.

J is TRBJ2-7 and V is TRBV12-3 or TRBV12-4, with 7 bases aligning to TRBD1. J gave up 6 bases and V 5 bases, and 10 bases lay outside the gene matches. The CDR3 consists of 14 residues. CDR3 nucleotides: TGTGCCAGCAGTCGAACCGGGACAGCTATCGAGCAGTACTTC. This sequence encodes CASSRTGTAIEQYF.

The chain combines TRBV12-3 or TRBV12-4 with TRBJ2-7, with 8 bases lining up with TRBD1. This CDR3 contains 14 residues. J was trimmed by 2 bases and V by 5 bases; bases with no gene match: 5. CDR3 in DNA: TGTGCCAGCAGTACGGACAGGGACACCTACGAGCAGTACTTC. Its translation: CASSTDRDTYEQYF.

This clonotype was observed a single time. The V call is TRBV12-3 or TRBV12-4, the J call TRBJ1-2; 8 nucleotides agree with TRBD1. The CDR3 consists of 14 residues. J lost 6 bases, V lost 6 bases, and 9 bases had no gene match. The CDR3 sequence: CASSTGTGWDGYTF. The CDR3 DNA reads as TGTGCCAGCAGCACCGGGACAGGTTGGGATGGCTACACCTTC.

This CDR3 is CASSSPTYGYTF. The CDR3 DNA is TGTGCCAGCAGCTCTCCGACCTATGGCTACACCTTC. V and J are TRBV7-2 and TRBJ1-2; D gene unclear. The CDR3 has 12 residues. Germline V gene data show CDR1 as SGHTA and CDR2 as FQGNSA. Trimming pared 4 bases from V and 4 bases from J, leaving 7 bases between.

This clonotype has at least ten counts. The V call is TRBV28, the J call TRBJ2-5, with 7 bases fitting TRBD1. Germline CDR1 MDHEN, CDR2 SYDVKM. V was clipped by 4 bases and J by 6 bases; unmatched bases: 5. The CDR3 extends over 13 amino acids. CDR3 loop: CASSYTGDQTQYF. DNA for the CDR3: TGTGCCAGCAGTTACACAGGGGATCAGACCCAGTACTTC.

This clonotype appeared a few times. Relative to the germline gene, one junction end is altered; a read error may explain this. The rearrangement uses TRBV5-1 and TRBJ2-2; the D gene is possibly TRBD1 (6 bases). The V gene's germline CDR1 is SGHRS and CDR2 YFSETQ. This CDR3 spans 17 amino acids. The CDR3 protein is CASSTQGQTGDTRELFF. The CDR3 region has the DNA TGCGCCAGCAGCACTCAAGGACAGACAGGAGACACCCGGGAGCTGTTTTTT.

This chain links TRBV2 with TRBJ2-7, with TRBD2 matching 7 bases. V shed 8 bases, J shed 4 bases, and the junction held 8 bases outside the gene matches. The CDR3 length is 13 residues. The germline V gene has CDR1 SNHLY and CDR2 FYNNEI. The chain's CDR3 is CASLGSGIYEQYF. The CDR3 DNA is TGTGCCAGCCTGGGAAGCGGGATTTACGAGCAGTACTTC.

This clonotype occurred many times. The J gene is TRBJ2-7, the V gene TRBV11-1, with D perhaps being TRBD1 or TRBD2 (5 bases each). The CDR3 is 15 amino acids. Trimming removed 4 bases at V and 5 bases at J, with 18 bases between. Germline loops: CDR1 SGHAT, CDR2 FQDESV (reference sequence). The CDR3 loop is CASSSPYGTDHEQYF. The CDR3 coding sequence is TGTGCCAGCAGCTCGCCGTACGGGACGGACCACGAGCAGTACTTC.

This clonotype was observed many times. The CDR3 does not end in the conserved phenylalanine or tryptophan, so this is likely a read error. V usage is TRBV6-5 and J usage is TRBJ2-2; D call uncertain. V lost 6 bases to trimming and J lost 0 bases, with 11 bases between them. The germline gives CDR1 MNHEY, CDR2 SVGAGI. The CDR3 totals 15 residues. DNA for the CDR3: TGTGCCAGCAGGCCCGGGCAGGCGAACACCGGGGAGCTGTTTCTT. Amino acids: CASRPGQANTGELFL.

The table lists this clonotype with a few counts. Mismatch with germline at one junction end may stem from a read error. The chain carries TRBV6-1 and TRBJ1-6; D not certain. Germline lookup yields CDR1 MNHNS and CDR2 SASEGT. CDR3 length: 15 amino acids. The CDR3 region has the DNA TGTGCCAGCAGTGAAGTCGTACAGATGAATTCACCCCTCCGCTTT. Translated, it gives CASSEVVQMNSPLRF.

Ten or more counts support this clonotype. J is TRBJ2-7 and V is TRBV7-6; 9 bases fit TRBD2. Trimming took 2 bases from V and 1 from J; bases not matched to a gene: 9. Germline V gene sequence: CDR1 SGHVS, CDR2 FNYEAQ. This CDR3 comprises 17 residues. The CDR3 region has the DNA TGTGCCAGCAGCTTAATGTCAGGCGGGAGGGTTTCCTACGAGCAGTACTTC. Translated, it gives CASSLMSGGRVSYEQYF.

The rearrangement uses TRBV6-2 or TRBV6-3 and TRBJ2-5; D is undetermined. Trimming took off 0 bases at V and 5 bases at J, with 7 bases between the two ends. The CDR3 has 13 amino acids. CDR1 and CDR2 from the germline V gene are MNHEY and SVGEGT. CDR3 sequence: CASSYSNWETQYF. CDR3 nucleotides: TGTGCCAGCAGTTACTCGAATTGGGAGACCCAGTACTTC.

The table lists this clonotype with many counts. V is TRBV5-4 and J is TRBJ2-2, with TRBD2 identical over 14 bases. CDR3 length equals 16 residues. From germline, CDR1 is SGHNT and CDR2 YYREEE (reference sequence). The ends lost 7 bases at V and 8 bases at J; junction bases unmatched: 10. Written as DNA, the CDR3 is TGTGCCAGCCATAGGGAGGGACTAGCGGGAGAAGGGGAGCTGTTTTTT. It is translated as CASHREGLAGEGELFF.

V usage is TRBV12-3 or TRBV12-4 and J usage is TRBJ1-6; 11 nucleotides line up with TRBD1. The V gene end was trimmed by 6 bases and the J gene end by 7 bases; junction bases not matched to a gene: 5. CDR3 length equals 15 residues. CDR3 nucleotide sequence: TGTGCCAGCAGCCGGACAGGGGGCTCGAATTCACCCCTCCACTTT. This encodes CASSRTGGSNSPLHF.

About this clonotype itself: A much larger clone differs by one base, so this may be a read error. The CDR3 is CAWSPRVQETQYF. Written as DNA, the CDR3 is TGTGCCTGGAGTCCACGGGTCCAAGAGACCCAGTACTTC. The rearrangement joins TRBV30 to TRBJ2-5; D ambiguous. The CDR3 extends over 13 amino acids. Deletions cut 2 bases from V and 1 base from J, with 8 bases between. Germline loops: CDR1 GTSNPN, CDR2 SVGIG (reference sequence).

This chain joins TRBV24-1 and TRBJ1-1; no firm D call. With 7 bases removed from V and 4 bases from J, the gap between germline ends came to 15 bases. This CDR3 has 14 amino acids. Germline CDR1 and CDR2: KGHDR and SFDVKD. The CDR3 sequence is CATSRDFRGTEAFF. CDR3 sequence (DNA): TGTGCCACCAGCAGAGATTTCCGTGGCACTGAAGCTTTCTTT.

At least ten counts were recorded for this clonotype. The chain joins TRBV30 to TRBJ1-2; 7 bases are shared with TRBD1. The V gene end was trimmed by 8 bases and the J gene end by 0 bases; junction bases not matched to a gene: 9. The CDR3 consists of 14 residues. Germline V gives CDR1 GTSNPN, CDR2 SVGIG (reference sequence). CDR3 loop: CATTRDRTNYGYTF. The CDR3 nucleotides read TGTGCCACAACCCGGGACAGAACTAACTATGGCTACACCTTC.

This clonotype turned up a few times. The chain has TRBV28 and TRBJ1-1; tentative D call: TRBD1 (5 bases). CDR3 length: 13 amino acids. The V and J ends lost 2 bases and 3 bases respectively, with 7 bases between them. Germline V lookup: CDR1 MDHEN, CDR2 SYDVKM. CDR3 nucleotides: TGTGCCAGCAGTTTAGGGACGTACACTGAAGCTTTCTTT. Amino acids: CASSLGTYTEAFF.

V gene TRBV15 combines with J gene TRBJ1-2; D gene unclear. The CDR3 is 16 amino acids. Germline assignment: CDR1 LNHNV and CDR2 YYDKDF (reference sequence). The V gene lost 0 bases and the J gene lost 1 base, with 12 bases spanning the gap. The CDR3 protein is CATSRDPGPINYGYTF. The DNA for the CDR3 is TGTGCCACCAGCAGAGATCCCGGACCGATTAACTATGGCTACACCTTC.

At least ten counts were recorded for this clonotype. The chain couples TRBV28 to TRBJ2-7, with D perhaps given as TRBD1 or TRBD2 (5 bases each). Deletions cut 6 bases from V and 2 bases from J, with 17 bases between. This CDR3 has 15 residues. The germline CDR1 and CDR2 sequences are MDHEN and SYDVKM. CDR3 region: CASRGGSGPTYEQYF. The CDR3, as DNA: TGTGCCAGCAGAGGCGGGTCAGGGCCGACCTACGAGCAGTACTTC. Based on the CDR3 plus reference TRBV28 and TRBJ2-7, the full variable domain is DVKVTQSSRYLVKRTGEKVFLECVQDMDHENMFWYRQDPGLGLRLIYFSYDVKMKEKGDIPEGYSVSREKKERFSLILESASTNQTSMYLCASRGGSGPTYEQYFGPGTRLTVT.

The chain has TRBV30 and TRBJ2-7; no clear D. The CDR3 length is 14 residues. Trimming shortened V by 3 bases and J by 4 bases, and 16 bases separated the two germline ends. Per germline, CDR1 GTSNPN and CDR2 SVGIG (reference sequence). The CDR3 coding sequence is TGTGCCTGGAGATCTTACGACATGAGGTACGAGCAGTACTTC. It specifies CAWRSYDMRYEQYF.

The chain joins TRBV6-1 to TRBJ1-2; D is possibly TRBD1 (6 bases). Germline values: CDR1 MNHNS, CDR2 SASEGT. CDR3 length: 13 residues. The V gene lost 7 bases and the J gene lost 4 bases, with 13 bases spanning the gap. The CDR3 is CASTGGPIYGYTF. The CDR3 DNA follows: TGTGCCAGCACCGGGGGCCCGATCTATGGCTACACCTTC.

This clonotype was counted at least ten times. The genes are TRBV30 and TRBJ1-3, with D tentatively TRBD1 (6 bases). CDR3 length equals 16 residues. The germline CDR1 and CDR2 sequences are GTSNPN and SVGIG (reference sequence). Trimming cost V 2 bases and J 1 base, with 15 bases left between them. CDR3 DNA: TGTGCCTGGAGTCGAGGCGGGGGCAGTTCTGGAAACACCATATATTTT. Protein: CAWSRGGGSSGNTIYF.